This T cell receptor beta chain stems from a study of T cells after yellow fever vaccination. Study-wide results and caveats: Post-booster samples contained most primary-vaccination clones (approximately 96% CD4, 88% CD8).

Germline V gene data show CDR1 as LGHDT and CDR2 as YNNKEL (reference sequence). V shed 4 bases, J shed 4 bases, and the junction held 5 bases outside the gene matches. This CDR3 comprises 16 residues. One entry per CDR3 protein results from TCRdb running MiXCR on the 5' RACE reads. The sample includes roughly 240,000 distinct CDR3 sequences, over 6.5% of them seen just once. In this sample, this clonotype turned up many times. The target antigen is unknown. The specimen was CD4+ T cells sorted from PBMCs, collected on the day of the yellow fever booster vaccination. This TCR derives from a man under 40 who received the YFV17D yellow fever vaccine. The gene calls are TRBV3-1 and TRBJ2-1; 12 bases fit TRBD2. The CDR3, as DNA: TGTGCCAGCAGCCGACTAGCGGGAGTTTGGTACAATGAGCAGTTCTTC. It encodes CASSRLAGVWYNEQFF.